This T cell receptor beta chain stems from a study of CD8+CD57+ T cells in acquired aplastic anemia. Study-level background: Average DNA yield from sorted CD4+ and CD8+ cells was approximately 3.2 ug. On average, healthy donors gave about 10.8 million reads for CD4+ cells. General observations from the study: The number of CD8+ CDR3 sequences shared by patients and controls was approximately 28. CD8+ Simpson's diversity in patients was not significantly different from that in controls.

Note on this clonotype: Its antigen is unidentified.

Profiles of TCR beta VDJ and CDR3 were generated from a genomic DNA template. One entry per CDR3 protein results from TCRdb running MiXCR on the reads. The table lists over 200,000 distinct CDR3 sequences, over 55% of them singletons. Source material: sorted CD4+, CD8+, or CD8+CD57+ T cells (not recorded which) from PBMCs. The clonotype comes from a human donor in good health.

In nucleotides, the CDR3 is TGTGCCAGCAGCTTAAATGCGGGACAGGGGGGTTCACCCCTCCACTTT. Translation: CASSLNAGQGGSPLHF. This chain uses TRBV7-9 with TRBJ1-6, with 11 bases lining up with TRBD1. The CDR3 spans 16 residues. Unmatched junction bases numbered 6, after V lost 2 bases and J lost 9 bases. In germline, CDR1 is SEHNR, CDR2 FQNEAQ (reference sequence).